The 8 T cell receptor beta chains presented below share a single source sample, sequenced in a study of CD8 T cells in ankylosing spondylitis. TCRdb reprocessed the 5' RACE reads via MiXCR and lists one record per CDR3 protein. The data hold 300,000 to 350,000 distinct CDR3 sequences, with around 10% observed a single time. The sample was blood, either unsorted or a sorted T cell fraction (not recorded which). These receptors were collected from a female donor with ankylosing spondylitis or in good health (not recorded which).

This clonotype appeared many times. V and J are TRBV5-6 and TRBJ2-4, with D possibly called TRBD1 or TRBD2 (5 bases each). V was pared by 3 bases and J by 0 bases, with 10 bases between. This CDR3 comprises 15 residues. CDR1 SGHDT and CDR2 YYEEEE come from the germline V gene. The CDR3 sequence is CASSSAGTAKNIQYF. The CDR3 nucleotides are TGTGCCAGCAGCTCCGCCGGGACAGCCAAAAACATTCAGTACTTC.

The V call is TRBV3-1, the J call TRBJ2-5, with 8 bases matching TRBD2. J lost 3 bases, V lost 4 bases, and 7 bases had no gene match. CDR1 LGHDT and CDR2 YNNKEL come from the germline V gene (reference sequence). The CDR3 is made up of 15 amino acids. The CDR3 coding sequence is TGTGCCAGCAGCCCTACAGGACTAGCAAAAGAGACCCAGTACTTC. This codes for CASSPTGLAKETQYF.

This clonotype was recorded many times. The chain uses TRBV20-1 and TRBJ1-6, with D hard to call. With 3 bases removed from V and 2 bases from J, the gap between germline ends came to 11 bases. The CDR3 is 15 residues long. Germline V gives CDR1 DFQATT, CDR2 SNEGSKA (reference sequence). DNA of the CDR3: TGCAGTGCTAGGACGGACGGGGCCTATAATTCACCCCTCCACTTT. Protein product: CSARTDGAYNSPLHF.

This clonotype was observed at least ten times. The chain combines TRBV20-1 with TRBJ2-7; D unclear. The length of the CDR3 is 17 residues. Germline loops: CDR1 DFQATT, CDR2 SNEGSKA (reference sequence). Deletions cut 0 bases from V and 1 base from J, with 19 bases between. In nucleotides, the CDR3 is TGCAGTGCTAGAGATTCAGCCCCCTCGGTGCTGTCCTACGAGCAGTACTTC. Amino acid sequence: CSARDSAPSVLSYEQYF.

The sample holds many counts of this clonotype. The CDR3 nucleotides read TGTGCCAGCAGACAGGACAGGGGGACCTATCAGCCCCAGCATTTT. Protein sequence: CASRQDRGTYQPQHF. This sequence joins TRBV7-2 and TRBJ1-5; 10 bases are a match to TRBD1. The V and J ends lost 6 bases and 5 bases, in that order; junction bases with no gene match: 7. CDR3 length equals 15 residues. The germline CDR1 and CDR2 sequences are SGHTA and FQGNSA.

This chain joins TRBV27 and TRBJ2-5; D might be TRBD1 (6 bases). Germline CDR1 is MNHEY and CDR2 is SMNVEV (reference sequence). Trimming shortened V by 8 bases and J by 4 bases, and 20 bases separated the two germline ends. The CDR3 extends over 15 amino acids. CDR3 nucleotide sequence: TGTGCCAGCGGTTCGATCTCCCTCAGGGGAGAGACCCAGTACTTC. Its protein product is CASGSISLRGETQYF.

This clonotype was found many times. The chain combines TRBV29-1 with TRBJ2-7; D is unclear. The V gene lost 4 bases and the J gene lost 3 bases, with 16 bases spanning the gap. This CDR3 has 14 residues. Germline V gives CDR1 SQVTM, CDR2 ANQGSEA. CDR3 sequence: CSVVWPDLNYEQYF. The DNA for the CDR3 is TGCAGCGTTGTTTGGCCGGACCTAAACTACGAGCAGTACTTC.

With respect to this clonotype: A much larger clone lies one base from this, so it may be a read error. CDR3 in DNA: TGCGCCAGCAGCTTGGTTGGAGGGGAGGTAGAAAAACTGCTTTTT. Translated: CASSLVGGEVEKLLF. V usage is TRBV5-1 and J usage is TRBJ1-4, with D tentatively TRBD1 (5 bases). This CDR3 is 15 amino acids long. The germline gives CDR1 SGHRS, CDR2 YFSETQ.